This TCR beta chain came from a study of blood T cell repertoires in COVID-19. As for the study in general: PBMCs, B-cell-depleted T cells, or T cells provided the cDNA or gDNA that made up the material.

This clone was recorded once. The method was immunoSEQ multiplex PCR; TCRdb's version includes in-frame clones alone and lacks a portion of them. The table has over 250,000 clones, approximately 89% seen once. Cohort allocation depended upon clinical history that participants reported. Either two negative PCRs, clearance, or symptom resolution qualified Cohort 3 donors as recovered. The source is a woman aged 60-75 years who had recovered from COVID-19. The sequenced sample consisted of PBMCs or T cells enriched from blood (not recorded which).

The CDR3 loop reads CASSLRTGTTGYTF. The CDR3 bases are TGTGCCAGCAGCCTTCGGACAGGCACTACGGGCTACACCTTC. V gene TRBV3-1 (or the pseudogene TRBV3-2) combines with J gene TRBJ1-2; 7 nucleotides align to TRBD1. Germline values: CDR1 LGHDT, CDR2 YNNKEL (reference sequence). Trimming took 4 bases from V and 8 from J; bases not matched to a gene: 10. CDR3 length: 14 residues.